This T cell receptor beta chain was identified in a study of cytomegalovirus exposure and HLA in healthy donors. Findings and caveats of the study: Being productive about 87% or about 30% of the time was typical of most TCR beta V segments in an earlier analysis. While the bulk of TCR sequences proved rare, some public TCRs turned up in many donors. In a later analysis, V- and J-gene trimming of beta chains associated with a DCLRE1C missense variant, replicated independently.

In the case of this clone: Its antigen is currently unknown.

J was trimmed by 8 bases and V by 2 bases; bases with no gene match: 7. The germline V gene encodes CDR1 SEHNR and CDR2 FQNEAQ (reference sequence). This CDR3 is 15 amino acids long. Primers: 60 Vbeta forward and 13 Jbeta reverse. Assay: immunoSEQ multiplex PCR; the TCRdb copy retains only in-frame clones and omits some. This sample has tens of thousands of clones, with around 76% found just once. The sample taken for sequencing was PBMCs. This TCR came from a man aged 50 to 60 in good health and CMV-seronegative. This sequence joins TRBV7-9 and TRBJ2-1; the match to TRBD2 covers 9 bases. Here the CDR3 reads CASSLRASGTHEQFF. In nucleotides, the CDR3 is TGTGCCAGCAGCTTAAGGGCTAGCGGGACACATGAGCAGTTCTTC.